A selection of T cell receptor beta chains follows, all from one sample in a study of CXCR3-negative and CXCR3-positive naive CD8 T cells. TCRdb re-called the 5' RACE reads; every CDR3 protein appears as one record, without DNA. The specimen's table records about 22,000 distinct CDR3 sequences. Sequenced: memory CD8+ T cells from blood. The source of these receptors is a human donor in good health. Some clones in this sample may be carry-over from other donors' samples. CDR3s include the opening cysteine and the closing phenylalanine or tryptophan. Size tells how often a clone was seen (once, few, many) or the class of an expanded clone, and some rows leave it out.

TRBV9,-,TRBJ2-2,CASSVVRQGAGELFF
TRBV10-3,-,TRBJ1-2,CAVTEAGDAPYGYTF
TRBV30,-,TRBJ2-7,CAWSVIGDEQYF
TRBV6-2/TRBV6-3,-,TRBJ2-5,CASSYSTSGGAVETQYF
TRBV6-2/TRBV6-3,-,TRBJ2-1,CASSWTVDEQFF
TRBV6-5,-,TRBJ1-1,CASSSTGYTEAFF
TRBV12-3/TRBV12-4,-,TRBJ2-7,CASSSAETGTEFYEQYF
TRBV5-4,-,TRBJ2-5,CASSDFGTTQETQYF
TRBV13,-,TRBJ1-1,CASSLAQDVNTEAFF
TRBV14,-,TRBJ2-7,CASSFGQGYEQYF
TRBV9,-,TRBJ2-5,CASSVEPGLDHQETQYF
TRBV5-1,-,TRBJ2-7,CASRHPGQGIYEQYF
TRBV5-5,-,TRBJ2-7,CASSQTGRQYF
TRBV7-9,-,TRBJ2-5,CASSLPHDQETQYF
TRBV4-1,-,TRBJ2-7,CASSQLAGGEQYF
TRBV20-1,-,TRBJ1-5,CSAIRGSGQPQHF
TRBV21-1,-,TRBJ1-2,CASSSQQNGYTF
TRBV9,-,TRBJ1-2,CASSVASSAVNYGYTF
TRBV11-2,medium-sized,TRBJ2-5,CASSRPIGGIEETQYF
TRBV9,-,TRBJ2-5,CASSVDEWSSGSPQETQYF
TRBV6-6,-,TRBJ2-1,CASSGTSRYNEQFF
TRBV6-6,-,TRBJ1-5,CASREGNQPQHF
TRBV12-3/TRBV12-4,-,TRBJ2-2,CASSLLEDGELFF
TRBV4-2,-,TRBJ2-7,CASSQDNAGRGSYEQYF
TRBV25-1,-,TRBJ2-7,CASSEYRGSGGEQYF
TRBV6-2/TRBV6-3,medium-sized,TRBJ2-1,CASLEGETYNEQFF
TRBV19,-,TRBJ2-1,CASRIGQDLYNEQFF
TRBV14,-,TRBJ2-7,CASSQDWTGFYEQYF
TRBV1,-,TRBJ1-1,CTSSQTGREAFF
TRBV6-4,-,TRBJ2-3,CASSGSGESTDTQYF
TRBV5-1,-,TRBJ2-3,CASREGGLPYTDTQYF
TRBV7-6,-,TRBJ2-2,CASSLSGLGTNTGELFF
TRBV20-1,-,TRBJ2-1,CSARLAGGYNEQFF
TRBV20-1,-,TRBJ2-5,CSARVEGGVGPRETQYF
TRBV7-2,-,TRBJ2-1,CASSFFPPAGSRADEQFF
TRBV6-2/TRBV6-3,-,TRBJ1-1,CASSYSTGNRDEAFF
TRBV20-1,-,TRBJ2-1,CSARDLSGYNEQFF
TRBV20-1,-,TRBJ2-7,CSASGLPYEQYF
TRBV21-1,-,TRBJ1-2,CASSKARGVGYTF
TRBV11-2,-,TRBJ2-7,CASSLALSPYEQYF
TRBV12-3/TRBV12-4,-,TRBJ2-3,CASSLASNTQYF
TRBV20-1,-,TRBJ2-7,CSARDQGTDYEQYF
TRBV6-1,-,TRBJ1-5,CASSEWGARQPQHF
TRBV20-1,-,TRBJ2-1,CSARISDNEQFF
TRBV27,-,TRBJ1-2,CASSLSQHYGYTF
TRBV10-3,medium-sized,TRBJ2-2,CAIYRTGTRSTGELFF
TRBV29-1,-,TRBJ2-2,CSVVVGTGELFF
TRBV29-1,-,TRBJ2-1,CSVERPYNEQFF
TRBV6-5,-,TRBJ2-7,CASSSGTDIYEQYF
TRBV7-8,-,TRBJ1-2,CASSLEIGDYGYTF
TRBV5-6,-,TRBJ2-7,CVSSLDRNYYEQYF
TRBV28,-,TRBJ2-7,CASSLAPYEQYF
TRBV20-1,-,TRBJ2-7,CSADESPYEQYF
TRBV15,-,TRBJ2-7,CATSSRPGQGYEQYF
TRBV7-9,-,TRBJ1-1,CASSLSTGGTEAFF
TRBV27,-,TRBJ2-3,CASSPLGLAGVGDTQYF